The next 26 T cell receptor beta chains were all read from a single sample in a study of blood T cell repertoires in COVID-19 (TCRdb year 2020). To prepare the library, the immunoSEQ multiplex PCR assay was applied. TCRdb carries this immuneACCESS record with in-frame sequences only. Its versions omit some clonotypes, under half of them owing to an unresolved V gene in the studies checked, with the rest unexplained. This sample has about 110,000 clones in its table, and about two thirds of those were observed once. Roughly 2% of the sample lies in the top ten. What was sequenced was peripheral blood. Receptor source: a woman between 40 and 50 years old with acute or convalescent COVID-19.

V usage is TRBV6-5 and J usage is TRBJ1-1, with D tentatively TRBD1 (5 bases). The germline V gene encodes CDR1 MNHEY and CDR2 SVGAGI. This CDR3 is built from 13 residues. V gave up 11 bases and J gave up 1 base, with 14 bases separating them. CDR3 nucleotides: TGTGCCTCTCGACAGACGGCGAACACTGAAGCTTTCTTT. Translation: CASRQTANTEAFF.

V usage is TRBV5-4 and J usage is TRBJ1-3; no firm D call. V was cut by 4 bases and J by 5 bases, with 13 bases left in between. From germline, CDR1 is SGHNT and CDR2 YYREEE (reference sequence). The CDR3 has 14 residues. The CDR3 reads CASSRHEGRNTIYF. The CDR3 nucleotides read TGTGCCAGCAGCAGACACGAGGGTAGAAACACCATATATTTT.

The V call is TRBV20-1, the J call TRBJ2-1, with D perhaps matching TRBD1 (6 bases). The V and J ends lost 3 bases and 9 bases respectively, with 9 bases between them. Germline values: CDR1 DFQATT, CDR2 SNEGSKA (reference sequence). The length of the CDR3 is 11 residues. The CDR3 protein is CSARGAGEQFF. The CDR3 coding sequence is TGCAGTGCTAGGGGGGCCGGTGAGCAGTTCTTC.

The chain recombines TRBV18 with TRBJ2-2, with D tentatively TRBD1 (5 bases). Trimming cost V 5 bases and J 5 bases, with 6 bases left between them. Per germline, CDR1 KGHSH and CDR2 LQKENI. The CDR3 has 12 residues. CDR3 loop: CASSGQTGELFF. The CDR3 nucleotides are TGTGCCAGCTCAGGACAAACCGGGGAGCTGTTTTTT.

The V and J genes are TRBV9 and TRBJ2-3; 7 bases are a match to TRBD2. The CDR3 runs 16 residues. J gave up 1 base and V 3 bases, and 8 bases lay outside the gene matches. Germline V gene sequence: CDR1 SGDLS, CDR2 YYNGEE. In DNA form, the CDR3 reads TGTGCCAGCAGCGGTAACCGGGAGGCTGGCACAGATACGCAGTATTTT. Translation: CASSGNREAGTDTQYF.

The chain uses TRBV7-2 and TRBJ1-2; 7 bases are a match to TRBD1. CDR3 length equals 12 residues. CDR1 SGHTA and CDR2 FQGNSA come from the germline V gene. After removal of 5 bases from V and 8 bases from J, the junction contained 5 bases not matched to a gene. CDR3 sequence (DNA): TGTGCCAGCAGCCCAGACAGGGTCGGCTACACCTTC. Translating gives CASSPDRVGYTF.

The chain uses TRBV5-1 and TRBJ2-5; D is unclear. The germline V and J ends were trimmed by 1 base and 1 base, with 11 bases remaining between them. The CDR3 is 15 residues long. CDR1 is SGHRS and CDR2 is YFSETQ in the germline V gene. The CDR3 reads CASSLRPGSQETQYF. The CDR3 DNA reads as TGCGCCAGCAGCTTGAGGCCAGGAAGCCAAGAGACCCAGTACTTC.

This chain's CDR3 is CASSPGQGYEQYF. The CDR3 region has the DNA TGTGCCAGCAGTCCCGGACAGGGGTACGAGCAGTACTTC. The V gene is TRBV27, the J gene TRBJ2-7, with 9 bases aligning to TRBD1. The CDR3 spans 13 residues. V trimming: 5 bases; J trimming: 4 bases; junction bases outside the gene matches: 3. CDR1 and CDR2 (germline): MNHEY, SMNVEV (reference sequence).

This clone was seen a few times. The chain employs TRBV5-1 and TRBJ2-6, with a possible D match to TRBD2 (6 bases). The CDR3 totals 16 residues. Trimming cost V 4 bases and J 0 bases, with 11 bases left between them. Germline V gene lookup returns CDR1 SGHRS and CDR2 YFSETQ. CDR3 sequence reads: CASSRDGSSGANVLTF. The CDR3 bases are TGCGCCAGCAGCCGGGACGGGAGCTCTGGGGCCAACGTCCTGACTTTC.

This clone was found a few times. This chain links TRBV19 with TRBJ1-5, with TRBD1 identical over 8 bases. J gave up 3 bases and V 6 bases, and 7 bases lay outside the gene matches. Germline values: CDR1 LNHDA, CDR2 SQIVND (reference sequence). The CDR3 is 15 amino acids. DNA of the CDR3: TGTGCCAGTAGCAGCGGGACAGGCTACAATCAGCCCCAGCATTTT. This encodes CASSSGTGYNQPQHF.

The chain is built from TRBV10-1 and TRBJ2-2, with D perhaps TRBD1 (6 bases). This CDR3 region has 14 residues. The germline CDR1 and CDR2 sequences are WNHNN and SYGVQD (reference sequence). Trimming pared 6 bases from V and 3 bases from J, leaving 11 bases between. The chain's CDR3 is CASSDRLDTGELFF. The CDR3 bases are TGCGCCAGCAGCGACAGGCTTGACACCGGGGAGCTGTTTTTT.

The sample holds one count of this clone. This chain joins TRBV18 and TRBJ2-2, with TRBD1 matching over 8 bases. The CDR3 has 15 amino acids. The J segment lost 6 bases and the V segment lost 3 bases, leaving 6 bases of the junction unmatched. The germline V gene encodes CDR1 KGHSH and CDR2 LQKENI. The CDR3, as DNA: TGTGCCAGCTCACCGGGGACAGGTAGAGCCGGGGAGCTGTTTTTT. It translates to CASSPGTGRAGELFF.

This clone was seen more than once but under ten times. The genes are TRBV18 and TRBJ2-7, with 11 bases identical to TRBD1. V shed 6 bases, J shed 2 bases, and the junction held 3 bases outside the gene matches. The CDR3 totals 14 residues. Per germline, CDR1 KGHSH and CDR2 LQKENI. CDR3 nucleotides: TGTGCCAGCTCGGGACAGGGGGTTGCCTACGAGCAGTACTTC. Its translation: CASSGQGVAYEQYF.

The chain carries TRBV11-2 and TRBJ1-1; a possible D gene is TRBD1 (5 bases). The V gene's germline CDR1 is SGHAT and CDR2 FQNNGV. The CDR3 spans 14 residues. V shed 2 bases and J shed 1 base, with 8 bases lying between them. The CDR3 DNA reads as TGTGCCAGCAGCTTATCGCAGGGGAACACTGAAGCTTTCTTT. Protein product: CASSLSQGNTEAFF.

The chain has TRBV5-1 and TRBJ1-1, with 8 bases identical to TRBD1. The germline V gene encodes CDR1 SGHRS and CDR2 YFSETQ. CDR3 length: 15 amino acids. The ends lost 4 bases at V and 5 bases at J; junction bases unmatched: 10. CDR3 sequence: CASSPTTGAGTEAFF. The CDR3 bases are TGCGCCAGCAGCCCCACGACAGGGGCGGGGACTGAAGCTTTCTTT.

The chain links TRBV19 to TRBJ2-7, with 7 bases fitting TRBD1. V lost 5 bases and J lost 1; bases outside the gene matches: 5. Germline-derived CDR1 and CDR2 are LNHDA and SQIVND (reference sequence). This CDR3 is built from 14 residues. Here the CDR3 reads CASSPRDSSYEQYF. CDR3 DNA sequence: TGTGCCAGTAGTCCACGGGACAGTTCCTACGAGCAGTACTTC.

This clone was detected once. The DNA of the CDR3 is TGTGCCAGCAGCCCAATCGGACAGGAGACAAACACCGGGGAGCTGTTTTTT. The encoded protein is CASSPIGQETNTGELFF. The rearrangement links TRBV7-9 to TRBJ2-2, with 7 bases identical to TRBD1. V was pared by 5 bases and J by 2 bases, with 11 bases of the junction left unmatched. CDR1 is SEHNR, CDR2 FQNEAQ, per germline (reference sequence). CDR3 length: 17 amino acids.

The rearrangement links TRBV3-1 (or the pseudogene TRBV3-2) to TRBJ2-5; D call uncertain. The V end was cut by 4 bases, the J end by 5 bases, with 8 bases between. CDR1 and CDR2 (germline): LGHDT, YNNKEL (reference sequence). The CDR3 is made up of 12 amino acids. CDR3 amino acids: CASSLIGETQYF. The DNA for the CDR3 is TGTGCCAGCAGCCTTATTGGCGAGACCCAGTACTTC.

The CDR3 DNA sequence: TGTGCCAGCAGCCAAAGGGGAGGTGGAAACACCATATATTTT. Translation: CASSQRGGGNTIYF. The chain uses TRBV14 and TRBJ1-3; a weak D match, TRBD1 (5 bases). This CDR3 has 14 amino acids. CDR1 SGHDN and CDR2 FVKESK come from the germline V gene. The germline V and J ends were trimmed by 2 bases and 3 bases, with 8 bases remaining between them.

The chain employs TRBV18 and TRBJ2-3, with 7 bases that match TRBD2. Germline loops: CDR1 KGHSH, CDR2 LQKENI. The CDR3 sequence is 14 residues long. V shed 5 bases and J 3 bases; nucleotides not matched to a gene: 5. The CDR3 nucleotides read TGTGCCAGCTCATCGGGGGGTTGGACAGATACGCAGTATTTT. This codes for CASSSGGWTDTQYF.

The chain has TRBV7-2 and TRBJ1-3; 9 bases line up with TRBD1. The CDR3 has 14 residues. Germline V gene sequence: CDR1 SGHTA, CDR2 FQGNSA. Trimming cost V 8 bases and J 4 bases; bases outside gene matches: 6. DNA for the CDR3: TGTGCCAGCTCCCGGGACAGGGAGGGAAACACCATATATTTT. It specifies CASSRDREGNTIYF. The full variable domain, with the rest looked up from reference TRBV7-2 and TRBJ1-3, is GAGVSQSPSNKVTEKGKDVELRCDPISGHTALYWYRQSLGQGLEFLIYFQGNSAPDKSGLPSDRFSAERTGGSVSTLTIQRTQQEDSAVYLCASSRDREGNTIYFGEGSWLTVV.

The chain is built from TRBV11-2 and TRBJ2-7; D remains unclear. The CDR3 spans 18 residues. Germline V CDR1 and CDR2: SGHAT, FQNNGV. With 5 bases removed from V and 2 bases from J, the gap between germline ends came to 25 bases. Here the CDR3 reads CASSPIARNSRTPYEQYF. CDR3 DNA: TGTGCCAGCAGCCCCATTGCTCGCAATAGCAGAACACCCTACGAGCAGTACTTC.

V is TRBV30 and J is TRBJ2-5, with a weak D call TRBD2 (7 bases). Germline values: CDR1 GTSNPN, CDR2 SVGIG (reference sequence). The CDR3 totals 14 residues. The V gene lost 0 bases and the J gene lost 4 bases, with 12 bases spanning the gap. The CDR3 loop is CAWSVWGGGETQYF. The CDR3 DNA is TGTGCCTGGAGTGTTTGGGGGGGCGGAGAGACCCAGTACTTC. Full variable domain (rest looked up from reference TRBV30 and TRBJ2-5): SQTIHQWPATLVQPVGSPLSLECTVEGTSNPNLYWYRQAAGRGLQLLFYSVGIGQISSEVPQNLSASRPQDRQFILSSKKLLLSDSGFYLCAWSVWGGGETQYFGPGTRLLVL.

The V gene is TRBV30, the J gene TRBJ2-3; 10 bases align to TRBD2. V was pared by 4 bases and J by 4 bases, with 8 bases of the junction left unmatched. Per germline, CDR1 GTSNPN and CDR2 SVGIG (reference sequence). This CDR3 is built from 15 residues. The CDR3 loop is CAWTLSGGFADTQYF. The CDR3 nucleotides are TGTGCCTGGACCCTTAGCGGGGGGTTCGCAGATACGCAGTATTTT.

This chain joins TRBV14 and TRBJ1-1; the match to TRBD1 covers 10 bases. The germline V gene encodes CDR1 SGHDN and CDR2 FVKESK. The junction had 9 bases not matched to a gene; V was cut back by 4 bases and J by 4 bases. The CDR3 sequence is 16 residues long. CDR3 sequence reads: CASSPGTGAFVTEAFF. CDR3 in DNA: TGTGCCAGCAGCCCCGGGACAGGGGCTTTTGTCACTGAAGCTTTCTTT.

The chain recombines TRBV12-3 or TRBV12-4 with TRBJ1-2, with D tentatively TRBD1 (5 bases). The CDR3 contains 13 residues. V dropped 3 bases and J dropped 1 base, with 6 bases sitting between them. The CDR3 nucleotides are TGTGCCAGCAGTTTTGACAGTAACTATGGCTACACCTTC. Translation gives CASSFDSNYGYTF.